These 14 T cell receptor beta chains share one sample of origin, sequenced in a study of shared clonotypes between healthy human individuals (dated by TCRdb to 2020 to 2021). Library preparation employed the immunoSEQ multiplex PCR assay. Held by TCRdb, this immuneACCESS table contains in-frame sequences only and omits some clones. Under half of the omission traces to an unresolved V gene where checked; the cause of the rest is unknown. This sample is represented by 800,000 to 1,200,000 clones; approximately 80% of them were singletons. The ten largest make up about 0.52% of the sample. Specimen: memory CD4+ T cells from PBMCs. The sample's cell subset or site label, in plain terms: CD45RA-negative fraction. These receptors came from a man between 18 and 35 years old in good health. Some clones in this sample may be carry-over from other donors' samples.

This chain connects TRBV11-2 to TRBJ2-5; 12 bases are a match to TRBD2. Per germline, CDR1 SGHAT and CDR2 FQNNGV. This CDR3 is built from 16 residues. Unmatched junction bases numbered 9, after V lost 5 bases and J lost 5 bases. CDR3: CASSLRLAGVDETQYF. The CDR3 DNA is TGTGCCAGCAGCCTAAGACTAGCGGGAGTAGATGAGACCCAGTACTTC.

This clone has only one observation. The chain combines TRBV4-2 with TRBJ2-3; 11 positions agree with TRBD2. V lost 1 base and J lost 1; bases outside the gene matches: 4. Germline V gives CDR1 LGHNA, CDR2 YNFKEQ. The CDR3 sequence is 17 residues long. The CDR3 here is CASSQATSGTRTDTQYF. In nucleotides, the CDR3 is TGTGCCAGCAGCCAAGCGACTAGCGGGACGCGCACAGATACGCAGTATTTT.

Comments on this clone: This sequence may be a read error, since a much larger clone differs from it by one base. The sample contains more than one DNA sequence encoding this CDR3. J is TRBJ1-5 and V is TRBV7-8; D not resolved. Germline V gene sequence: CDR1 SGHVS, CDR2 FQNEAQ. The V and J ends lost 2 bases and 3 bases respectively, with 2 bases between them. The CDR3 contains 12 residues. In DNA form, the CDR3 reads TGTGCCAGCAGCTTAACCAATCAGCCCCAGCATTTT. It encodes CASSLTNQPQHF.

The chain combines TRBV4-2 with TRBJ2-3; 8 bases map to TRBD2. Germline lookup yields CDR1 LGHNA and CDR2 YNFKEQ. With 0 bases clipped from V and 4 bases from J, the junction kept 18 bases outside the gene matches. CDR3 length: 20 residues. CDR3 sequence: CASSQDGVLAGFRRPDTQYF. CDR3 nucleotides: TGTGCCAGCAGCCAAGATGGTGTCCTAGCGGGTTTTCGTCGCCCAGATACGCAGTATTTT.

This clone was observed a single time. The chain combines TRBV10-3 with TRBJ2-3; TRBD1 matches at 7 bases. Germline CDR1 ENHRY, CDR2 SYGVKD. The CDR3 contains 14 residues. V lost 4 bases and J lost 5; bases outside the gene matches: 6. The CDR3 spells CAISVTGSIDTQYF. Here the CDR3 DNA reads TGTGCCATCAGTGTGACAGGGTCAATAGATACGCAGTATTTT.

The chain's CDR3 is CASILALAGGETQYF. In nucleotides, the CDR3 is TGTGCCAGCATCCTAGCACTAGCGGGAGGGGAGACCCAGTACTTC. The genes are TRBV6-1 and TRBJ2-5; 13 nucleotides match TRBD2. This CDR3 has 15 amino acids. V lost 7 bases, J lost 5 bases, and 7 bases stayed unmatched. The germline gives CDR1 MNHNS, CDR2 SASEGT.

This clone appeared a few times. V is TRBV7-2 and J is TRBJ2-5; the D is unclear. This CDR3 spans 11 amino acids. Germline loops: CDR1 SGHTA, CDR2 FQGNSA. V was shortened by 8 bases and J by 2 bases, with 6 bases between the two germline ends. In nucleotides, the CDR3 is TGTGCCAGCGGGCAGCAAGAGACCCAGTACTTC. It translates to CASGQQETQYF.

The chain carries TRBV6-5 and TRBJ1-1, with no clear D. The CDR3 is made up of 13 amino acids. The germline V gene encodes CDR1 MNHEY and CDR2 SVGAGI. V was trimmed by 7 bases and J by 0 bases, leaving 9 bases between them. The CDR3 coding sequence is TGTGCCAGCACCCCCTCGGTGAACACTGAAGCTTTCTTT. Protein sequence: CASTPSVNTEAFF.

The chain couples TRBV4-1 to TRBJ1-4; no firm D call. Germline loops: CDR1 MGHRA, CDR2 YSYEKL. Trimming removed 4 bases at V and 0 bases at J, with 12 bases between. The CDR3 loop spans 16 amino acids. The chain's CDR3 is CASSPGPITTNEKLFF. In nucleotides, the CDR3 is TGCGCCAGCAGCCCCGGCCCTATAACAACTAATGAAAAACTGTTTTTT.

The chain employs TRBV7-2 and TRBJ2-2; tentatively, D is TRBD1 or TRBD2 (5 bases each). V was clipped by 3 bases and J by 0 bases, with 8 bases between them. The CDR3 has 15 amino acids. The germline CDR1 and CDR2 sequences are SGHTA and FQGNSA. The CDR3 DNA sequence: TGTGCCAGCAGCTTGGGGCGGGCGAACACCGGGGAGCTGTTTTTT. Amino acid sequence: CASSLGRANTGELFF.

To note about this clone: Other DNA variants within this sample encode the same CDR3. The rearrangement uses TRBV18 and TRBJ2-5; tentatively, D is TRBD1 (5 bases). Germline V lookup: CDR1 KGHSH, CDR2 LQKENI. V lost 2 bases to trimming and J lost 3 bases, with 7 bases between them. The CDR3 runs to 13 residues. CDR3 coding DNA: TGTGCCAGCTCACCAGGGGCGGAAGAGACCCAGTACTTC. Its translation is CASSPGAEETQYF.

The chain is built from TRBV7-6 and TRBJ1-4; D call uncertain. Germline V gene lookup returns CDR1 SGHVS and CDR2 FNYEAQ. V was trimmed by 5 bases and J by 3 bases, leaving 7 bases between them. The CDR3 is made up of 13 amino acids. The CDR3 is CASSREANEKLFF. The CDR3 coding sequence is TGTGCCAGCAGCCGCGAGGCTAATGAAAAACTGTTTTTT.

CDR3 loop: CASSPGQGAGYTF. The DNA of the CDR3 is TGTGCCAGCAGTCCAGGACAGGGGGCAGGCTACACCTTC. The chain employs TRBV6-6 and TRBJ1-2; 11 bases fit TRBD1. This CDR3 comprises 13 residues. Per germline, CDR1 MNHNY and CDR2 SVGAGI (reference sequence). Trimming at V came to 5 bases and at J to 8 bases, leaving 4 bases not matched to a gene.

J is TRBJ2-2 and V is TRBV2; D remains unclear. The CDR3 loop spans 14 amino acids. The V end was cut by 10 bases, the J end by 1 base, with 13 bases between. Germline V lookup: CDR1 SNHLY, CDR2 FYNNEI. DNA of the CDR3: TGTGCCACCCGTGCTGGTGAGAACACCGGGGAGCTGTTTTTT. Translating it yields CATRAGENTGELFF.